What follows are 10 T cell receptor beta chains derived from one specimen sequenced in a study of blood T cell repertoires in COVID-19. The table came from immunoSEQ multiplex PCR; TCRdb's copy has only in-frame clones and leaves some out. The table shows 35,000 to 45,000 clones, with 70% to 90% occurring only once. Source material: peripheral blood. The origin of the receptors is a human donor in a cohort sampled during active COVID-19.

This clone was detected only once. The chain is built from TRBV5-6 and TRBJ1-1; possibly TRBD1 for D (5 bases). The CDR3 consists of 14 residues. Germline-derived CDR1 and CDR2 are SGHDT and YYEEEE. V was trimmed by 1 base and J by 2 bases, leaving 9 bases between them. The CDR3 protein is CASSLTGPNTEAFF. In DNA form, the CDR3 reads TGTGCCAGCAGCTTGACAGGACCTAACACTGAAGCTTTCTTT.

The rearrangement joins TRBV20-1 to TRBJ1-2; D unresolved. Trimming stripped 0 bases from V and 8 bases from J, with 7 bases between. Germline CDR1 and CDR2: DFQATT and SNEGSKA (reference sequence). The CDR3 has 11 residues. Here the CDR3 reads CSARDGSGYTF. The CDR3 region has the DNA TGCAGTGCTAGAGACGGTAGCGGCTACACCTTC.

This clone has more than one count but fewer than ten. The chain has TRBV2 and TRBJ1-1; tentatively, D is TRBD1 (5 bases). V was pared by 3 bases and J by 11 bases, with 16 bases between. The V gene's germline CDR1 is SNHLY and CDR2 FYNNEI. The CDR3 covers 13 residues. CDR3 in DNA: TGTGCCAGCAGTGATTCGGGGGTTGAAAGTGCTTTCTTT. Residues: CASSDSGVESAFF.

The CDR3 DNA sequence: TGTGCCAGCAGACGGACAGCAGATGGCTACACCTTC. Its protein product is CASRRTADGYTF. The gene calls are TRBV6-5 and TRBJ1-2; possible D gene TRBD1, 6 bases. V was cut by 6 bases and J by 6 bases, with 11 bases left in between. From germline, CDR1 is MNHEY and CDR2 SVGAGI. The CDR3 runs 12 residues.

In its sample, this clone ranks as medium-sized (0.01 to 0.1%). This rearrangement joins TRBV7-3 to TRBJ1-3, with 9 bases fitting TRBD1. The V gene end was trimmed by 5 bases and the J gene end by 0 bases; junction bases not matched to a gene: 8. There are 17 residues in the CDR3. CDR1 and CDR2 from the germline V gene are SGHTA and FQGTGA. The CDR3 DNA reads TGTGCCAGCAGCCCATACGGACAGGGGAACTCTGGAAACACCATATATTTT. Translating it yields CASSPYGQGNSGNTIYF.

The rearrangement uses TRBV6-6 and TRBJ2-7, with TRBD2 as a possible D gene (5 bases). V lost 6 bases to trimming and J lost 8 bases, with 14 bases between them. This CDR3 has 12 residues. Germline CDR1 is MNHNY and CDR2 is SVGAGI (reference sequence). CDR3 sequence (DNA): TGTGCCAGCAGACCTGAGGGAAGTCAGCAGTACTTC. Residues: CASRPEGSQQYF.

The rearrangement joins TRBV27 to TRBJ2-7, with TRBD1 matching 7 bases. In germline, CDR1 is MNHEY, CDR2 SMNVEV (reference sequence). CDR3 size: 14 residues. The V and J ends lost 6 bases and 2 bases, in that order; junction bases with no gene match: 7. The chain's CDR3 is CASSPTGATYEQYF. Here the CDR3 DNA reads TGTGCCAGCAGCCCAACAGGGGCTACCTACGAGCAGTACTTC.

The chain combines TRBV5-1 with TRBJ1-1; D might be TRBD1 (6 bases). Trimming took off 3 bases at V and 8 bases at J, with 14 bases between the two ends. CDR1 and CDR2 (germline): SGHRS, YFSETQ. This CDR3 is 13 amino acids long. The CDR3 coding sequence is TGCGCCAGCAGCTCTTTCTCTGACAGGGAAGCTTTCTTT. This encodes CASSSFSDREAFF.

This chain uses TRBV28 with TRBJ1-3, with D possibly TRBD1 on 6 matching bases. Germline loops: CDR1 MDHEN, CDR2 SYDVKM. V dropped 7 bases and J dropped 2 bases, with 12 bases sitting between them. The CDR3 extends over 14 amino acids. The CDR3 loop reads CASTPGQTGNTIYF. CDR3 in DNA: TGTGCCAGCACACCCGGACAGACTGGAAACACCATATATTTT.

J is TRBJ2-5 and V is TRBV29-1; TRBD1 agrees at 9 bases. Germline CDR1 reads SQVTM; CDR2 reads ANQGSEA. The V segment lost 3 bases and the J segment 5 bases; nucleotides outside the gene matches: 7. CDR3 size: 14 residues. DNA of the CDR3: TGCAGCGTTGATACAGGGGGCGGCGGTGAGACCCAGTACTTC. Its translation: CSVDTGGGGETQYF.